What follows describes a single T cell receptor (beta chain). Its antigen is unknown. Data came from immunoSEQ multiplex PCR; TCRdb stores just in-frame clones and leaves some out. The table records 200,000 or so clones, around 88% of them present only once. The sample originates from a study of T cell responses to AZD1222 COVID-19 vaccine. Study-wide background: Researchers grouped second doses given at about 4 or about 12 weeks into one pool.

V trimming: 6 bases; J trimming: 2 bases; junction bases outside the gene matches: 9. CDR1 is SNHLY and CDR2 is FYNNEI in the germline V gene. The CDR3 length is 16 residues. General study results and limits: Donors were mostly white British, more females; clonal diversity possibly underestimated.

Sequenced here: peripheral blood, sampled on day 0 of AZD1222 vaccination. The receptor's source is an adult in good health. V and J are TRBV2 and TRBJ1-4; 7 bases align to TRBD1. The CDR3 region has the DNA TGTGCCAGCAGGCCCCCAGGAGGGGGCACTAATGAAAAACTGTTTTTT. Its translation: CASRPPGGGTNEKLFF.